Below, 7 T cell receptor beta chains from the same sample are listed, as sequenced in a study of technical replicates of blood from a few donors. Libraries were prepared by immunoSEQ multiplex PCR; TCRdb keeps only in-frame clonotypes and omits some of them. Of fewer than 85,000 clones detected, around 96% appear once; the ten largest clones hold around 0.33%. The sequenced sample consisted of T cells isolated from PBMCs. These receptors were collected from a human donor in good health.

The J gene is TRBJ2-1, the V gene TRBV5-8; D remains ambiguous. Germline V gene data show CDR1 as SGHTS and CDR2 as YDEGEE. Trimming took 0 bases from V and 7 from J, leaving 17 bases between them. The CDR3 is made up of 16 amino acids. The CDR3 nucleotides are TGTGCCAGCAGCTTGGATAGACTGCCGATTGGTAATGAGCAGTTCTTC. Protein: CASSLDRLPIGNEQFF.

V gene TRBV7-2 combines with J gene TRBJ2-3; unclear D gene. Germline values: CDR1 SGHTA, CDR2 FQGNSA. V gave up 1 base and J gave up 3 bases, with 11 bases separating them. There are 15 residues in the CDR3. CDR3 DNA sequence: TGTGCCAGCAGCTTAGGTGTCCCCGGGACAGATACGCAGTATTTT. It codes for CASSLGVPGTDTQYF.

The chain has TRBV21-1 and TRBJ2-2; no DNA check was done on the table's D call, TRBD2. TRBV21-1 is an annotated pseudogene. This CDR3 contains 15 residues. The CDR3 here is CAIRTSGRAIGELFF. The CDR3 region has the DNA TGTGCCATCCGTACTAGCGGGAGGGCCATCGGGGAGCTGTTTTTT.

The chain joins TRBV6-6 to TRBJ1-1, with a possible D match to TRBD1 (6 bases). The V end lost 2 bases, the J end lost 1 base, and 14 bases lay between the germline ends. CDR3 length equals 16 residues. Germline V CDR1 and CDR2: MNHNY, SVGAGI (reference sequence). CDR3 region: CASSYPAAGENTEAFF. DNA of the CDR3: TGTGCCAGCAGTTACCCTGCCGCAGGGGAGAACACTGAAGCTTTCTTT.

This chain connects TRBV7-2 to TRBJ2-1; no clear D. This CDR3 has 14 amino acids. From germline, CDR1 is SGHTA and CDR2 FQGNSA. Trimming cost V 5 bases and J 5 bases, with 13 bases left between them. CDR3 region: CASSPVVEHNEQFF. In DNA, the CDR3 is TGTGCCAGCAGCCCCGTGGTGGAGCACAATGAGCAGTTCTTC.

V is TRBV6-5 and J is TRBJ2-1; 8 bases fit TRBD2. Germline CDR1 and CDR2: MNHEY and SVGAGI. The CDR3 runs 15 residues. V lost 5 bases to trimming and J lost 2 bases; unmatched junction nucleotides: 5. The CDR3 region is CASSASGGPYNEQFF. Written as DNA, the CDR3 is TGTGCCAGCAGTGCCTCGGGAGGGCCCTACAATGAGCAGTTCTTC.

J is TRBJ2-7 and V is TRBV2; tentative D call: TRBD2 (6 bases). This CDR3 is 16 amino acids long. V lost 11 bases to trimming and J lost 5 bases, with 28 bases between them. Per germline, CDR1 SNHLY and CDR2 FYNNEI. This CDR3 reads CAASISGAGHRDEQYF. The CDR3 DNA reads TGTGCCGCCAGCATATCCGGTGCGGGGCATCGGGACGAGCAGTACTTC.